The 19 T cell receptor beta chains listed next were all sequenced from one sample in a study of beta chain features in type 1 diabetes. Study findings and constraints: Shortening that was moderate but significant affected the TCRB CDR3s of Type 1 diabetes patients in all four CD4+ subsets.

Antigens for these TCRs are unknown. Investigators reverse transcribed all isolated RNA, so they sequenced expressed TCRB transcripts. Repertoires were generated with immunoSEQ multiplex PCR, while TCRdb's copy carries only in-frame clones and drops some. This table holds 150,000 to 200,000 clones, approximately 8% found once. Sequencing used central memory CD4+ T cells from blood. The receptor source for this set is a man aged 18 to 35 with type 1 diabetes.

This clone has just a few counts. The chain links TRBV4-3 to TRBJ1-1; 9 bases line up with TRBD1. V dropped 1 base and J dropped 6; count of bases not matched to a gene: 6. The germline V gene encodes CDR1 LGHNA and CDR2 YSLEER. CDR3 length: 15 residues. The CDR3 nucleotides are TGCGCCAGCAGCCAAGGGGGACAGGGACGGGCTGAAGCTTTCTTT. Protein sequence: CASSQGGQGRAEAFF.

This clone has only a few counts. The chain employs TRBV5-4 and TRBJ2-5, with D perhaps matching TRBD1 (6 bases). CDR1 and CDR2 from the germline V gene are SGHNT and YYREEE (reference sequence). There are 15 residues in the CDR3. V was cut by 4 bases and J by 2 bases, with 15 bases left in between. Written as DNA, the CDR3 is TGTGCCAGCAGCGAACGGGACATCTCGCAAGAGACCCAGTACTTC. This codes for CASSERDISQETQYF.

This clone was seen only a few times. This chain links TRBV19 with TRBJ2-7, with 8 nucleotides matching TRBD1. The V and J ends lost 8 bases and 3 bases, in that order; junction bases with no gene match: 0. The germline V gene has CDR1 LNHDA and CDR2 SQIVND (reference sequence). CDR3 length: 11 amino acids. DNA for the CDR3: TGTGCCAGTGGGACAGGCTACGAGCAGTACTTC. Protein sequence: CASGTGYEQYF.

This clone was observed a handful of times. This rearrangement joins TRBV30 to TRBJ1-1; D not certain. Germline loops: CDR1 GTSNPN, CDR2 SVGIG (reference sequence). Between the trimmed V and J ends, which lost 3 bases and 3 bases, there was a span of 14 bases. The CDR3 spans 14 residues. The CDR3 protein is CAWSEGLGHTEAFF. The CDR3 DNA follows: TGTGCCTGGAGCGAGGGTTTAGGACACACTGAAGCTTTCTTT.

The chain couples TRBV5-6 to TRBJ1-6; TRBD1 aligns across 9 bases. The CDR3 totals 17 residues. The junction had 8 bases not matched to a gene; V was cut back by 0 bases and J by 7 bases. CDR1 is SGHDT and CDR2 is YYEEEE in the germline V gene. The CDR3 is CASSLEWGQGQNSPLHF. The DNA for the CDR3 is TGTGCCAGCAGCTTGGAATGGGGACAGGGACAGAATTCACCCCTCCACTTT. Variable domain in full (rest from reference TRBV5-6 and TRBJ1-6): DAGVTQSPTHLIKTRGQQVTLRCSPKSGHDTVSWYQQALGQGPQFIFQYYEEEERQRGNFPDRFSGHQFPNYSSELNVNALLLGDSALYLCASSLEWGQGQNSPLHFGNGTRLTVT.

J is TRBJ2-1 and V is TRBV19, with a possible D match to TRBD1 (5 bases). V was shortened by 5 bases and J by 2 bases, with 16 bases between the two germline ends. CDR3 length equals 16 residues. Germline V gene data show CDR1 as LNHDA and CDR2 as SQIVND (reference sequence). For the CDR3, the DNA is TGTGCCAGTAGTCCCCGTTTTAAGGGGCCCTACAATGAGCAGTTCTTC. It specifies CASSPRFKGPYNEQFF.

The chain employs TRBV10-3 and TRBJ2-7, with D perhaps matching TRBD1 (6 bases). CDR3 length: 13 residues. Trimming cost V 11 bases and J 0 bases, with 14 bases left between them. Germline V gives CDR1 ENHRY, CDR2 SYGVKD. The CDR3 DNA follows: TGTGCCGTTGCACAGGGTAGCTCCTACGAGCAGTACTTC. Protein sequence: CAVAQGSSYEQYF.

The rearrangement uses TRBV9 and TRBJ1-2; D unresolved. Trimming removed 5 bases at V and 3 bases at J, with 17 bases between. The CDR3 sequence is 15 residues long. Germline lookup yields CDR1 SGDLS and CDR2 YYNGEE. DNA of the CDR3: TGTGCCAGCAGTCCCTCCCTCGGGATTGACTATGGCTACACCTTC. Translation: CASSPSLGIDYGYTF. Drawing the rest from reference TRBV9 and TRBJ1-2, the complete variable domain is DSGVTQTPKHLITATGQRVTLRCSPRSGDLSVYWYQQSLDQGLQFLIQYYNGEERAKGNILERFSAQQFPDLHSELNLSSLELGDSALYFCASSPSLGIDYGYTFGSGTRLTVV.

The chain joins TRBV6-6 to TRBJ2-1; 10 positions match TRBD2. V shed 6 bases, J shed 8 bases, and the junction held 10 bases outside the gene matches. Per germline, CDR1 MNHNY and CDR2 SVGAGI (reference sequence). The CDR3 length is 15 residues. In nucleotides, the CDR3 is TGTGCCAGCAGCCGCCCTAGCGGGAGTGAAGATGAGCAGTTCTTC. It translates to CASSRPSGSEDEQFF.

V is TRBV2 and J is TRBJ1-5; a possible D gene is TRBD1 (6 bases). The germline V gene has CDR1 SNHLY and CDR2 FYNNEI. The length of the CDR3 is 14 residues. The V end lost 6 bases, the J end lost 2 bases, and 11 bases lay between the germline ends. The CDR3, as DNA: TGTGCCAGCAGGGGACAAAATCGCAATCAGCCCCAGCATTTT. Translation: CASRGQNRNQPQHF.

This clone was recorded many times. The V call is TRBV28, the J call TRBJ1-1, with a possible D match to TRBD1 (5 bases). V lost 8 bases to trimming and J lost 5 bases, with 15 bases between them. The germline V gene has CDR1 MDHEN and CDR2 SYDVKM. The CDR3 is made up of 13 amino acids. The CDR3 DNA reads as TGTGCCAGCGAGGGAGGGGAGGGTACTGAAGCTTTCTTT. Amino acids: CASEGGEGTEAFF.

In DNA, the CDR3 is TGTGCCTGGAGTGTACCCAGGGGGCTCAACGAGCAGTACTTC. It yields the protein CAWSVPRGLNEQYF. J is TRBJ2-7 and V is TRBV30; 8 bases map to TRBD1. V lost 0 bases and J lost 5; bases outside the gene matches: 6. Germline CDR1 reads GTSNPN; CDR2 reads SVGIG (reference sequence). The CDR3 loop spans 14 amino acids.

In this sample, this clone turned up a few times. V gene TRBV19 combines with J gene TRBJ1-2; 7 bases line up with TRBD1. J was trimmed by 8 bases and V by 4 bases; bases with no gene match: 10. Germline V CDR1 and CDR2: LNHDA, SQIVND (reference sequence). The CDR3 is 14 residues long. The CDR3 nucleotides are TGTGCCAGTAGTAGAACCCAGGGGGTAGTCGGCTACACCTTC. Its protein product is CASSRTQGVVGYTF.

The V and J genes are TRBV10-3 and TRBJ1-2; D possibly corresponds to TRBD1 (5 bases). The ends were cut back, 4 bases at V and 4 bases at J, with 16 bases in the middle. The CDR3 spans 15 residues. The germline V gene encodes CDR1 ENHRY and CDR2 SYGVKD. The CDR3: CAISAAQEPSYGYTF. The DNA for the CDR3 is TGTGCCATCAGTGCGGCACAGGAGCCTAGCTATGGCTACACCTTC.

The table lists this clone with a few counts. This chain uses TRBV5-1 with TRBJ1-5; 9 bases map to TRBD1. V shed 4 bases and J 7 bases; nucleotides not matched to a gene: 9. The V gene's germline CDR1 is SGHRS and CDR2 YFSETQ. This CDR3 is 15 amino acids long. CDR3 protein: CASSPGTGPSQPQHF. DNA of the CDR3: TGCGCCAGCAGCCCCGGGACAGGGCCTAGCCAGCCCCAGCATTTT.

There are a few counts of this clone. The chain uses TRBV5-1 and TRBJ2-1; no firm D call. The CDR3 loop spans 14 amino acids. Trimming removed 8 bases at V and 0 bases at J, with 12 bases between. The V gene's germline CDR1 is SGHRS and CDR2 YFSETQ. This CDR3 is CASSPTSSYNEQFF. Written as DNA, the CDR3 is TGCGCCAGTTCCCCCACGAGCTCCTACAATGAGCAGTTCTTC.

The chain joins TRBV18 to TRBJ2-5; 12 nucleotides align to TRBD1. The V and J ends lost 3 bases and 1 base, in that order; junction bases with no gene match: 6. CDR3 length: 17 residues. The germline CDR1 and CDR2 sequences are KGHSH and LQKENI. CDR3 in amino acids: CASSPMGTGGVQETQYF. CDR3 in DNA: TGTGCCAGCTCACCGATGGGGACAGGGGGCGTCCAAGAGACCCAGTACTTC. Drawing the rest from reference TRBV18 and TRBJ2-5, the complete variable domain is NAGVMQNPRHLVRRRGQEARLRCSPMKGHSHVYWYRQLPEEGLKFMVYLQKENIIDESGMPKERFSAEFPKEGPSILRIQQVVRGDSAAYFCASSPMGTGGVQETQYFGPGTRLLVL.

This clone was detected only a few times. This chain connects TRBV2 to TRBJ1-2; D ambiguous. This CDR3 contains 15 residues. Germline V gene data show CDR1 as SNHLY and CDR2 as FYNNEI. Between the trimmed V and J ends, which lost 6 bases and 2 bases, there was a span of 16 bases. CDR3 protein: CASSPPSWENYGYTF. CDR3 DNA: TGTGCCAGCAGCCCTCCAAGCTGGGAGAACTATGGCTACACCTTC.

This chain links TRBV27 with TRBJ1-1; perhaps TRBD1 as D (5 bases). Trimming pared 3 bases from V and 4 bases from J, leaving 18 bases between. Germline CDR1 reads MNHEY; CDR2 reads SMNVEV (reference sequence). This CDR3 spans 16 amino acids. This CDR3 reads CASSFLGPTDRTEAFF. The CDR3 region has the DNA TGTGCCAGCAGTTTTTTGGGGCCCACAGACCGCACTGAAGCTTTCTTT.